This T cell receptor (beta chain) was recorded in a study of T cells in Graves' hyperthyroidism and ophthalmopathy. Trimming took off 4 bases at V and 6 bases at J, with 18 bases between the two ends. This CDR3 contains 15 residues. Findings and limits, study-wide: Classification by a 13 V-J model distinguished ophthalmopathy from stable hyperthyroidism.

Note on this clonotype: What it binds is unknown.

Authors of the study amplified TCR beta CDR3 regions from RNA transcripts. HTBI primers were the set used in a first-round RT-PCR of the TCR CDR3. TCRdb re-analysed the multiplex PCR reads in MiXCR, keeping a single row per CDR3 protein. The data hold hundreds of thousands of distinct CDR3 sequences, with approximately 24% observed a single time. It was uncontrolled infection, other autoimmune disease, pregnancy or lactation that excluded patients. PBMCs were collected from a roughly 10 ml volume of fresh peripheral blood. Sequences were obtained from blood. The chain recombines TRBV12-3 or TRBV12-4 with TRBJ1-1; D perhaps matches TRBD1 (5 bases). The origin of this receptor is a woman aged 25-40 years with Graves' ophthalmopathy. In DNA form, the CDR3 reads TGTGCCAGCAGTTCCACCCGAACCAGGGCGGCTGAAGCTTTCTTT. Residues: CASSSTRTRAAEAFF.